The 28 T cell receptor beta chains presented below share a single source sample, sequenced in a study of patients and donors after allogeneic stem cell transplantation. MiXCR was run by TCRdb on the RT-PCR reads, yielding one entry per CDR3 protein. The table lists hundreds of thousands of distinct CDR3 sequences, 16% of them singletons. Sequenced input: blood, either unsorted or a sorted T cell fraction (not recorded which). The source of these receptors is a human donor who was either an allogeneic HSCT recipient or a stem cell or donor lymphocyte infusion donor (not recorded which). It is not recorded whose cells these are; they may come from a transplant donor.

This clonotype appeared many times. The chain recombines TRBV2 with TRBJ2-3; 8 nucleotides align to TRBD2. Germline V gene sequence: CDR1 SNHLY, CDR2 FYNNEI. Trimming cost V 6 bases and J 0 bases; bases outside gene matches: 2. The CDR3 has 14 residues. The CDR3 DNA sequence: TGTGCCAGCAGCCGGGAGGGTAGCACAGATACGCAGTATTTT. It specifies CASSREGSTDTQYF.

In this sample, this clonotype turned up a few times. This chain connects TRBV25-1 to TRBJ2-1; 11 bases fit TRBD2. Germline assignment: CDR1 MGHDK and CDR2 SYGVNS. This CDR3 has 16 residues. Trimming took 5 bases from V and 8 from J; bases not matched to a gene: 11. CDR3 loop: CASSNVAGGPRDEQFF. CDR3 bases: TGTGCCAGCAGTAACGTAGCGGGAGGGCCTCGCGATGAGCAGTTCTTC.

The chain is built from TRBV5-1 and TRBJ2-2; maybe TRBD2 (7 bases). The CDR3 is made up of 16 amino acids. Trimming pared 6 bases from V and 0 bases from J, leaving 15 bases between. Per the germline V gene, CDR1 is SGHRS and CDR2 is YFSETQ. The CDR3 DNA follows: TGCGCCAGCATGGGGGGGGCCGGAGCGAACACCGGGGAGCTGTTTTTT. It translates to CASMGGAGANTGELFF. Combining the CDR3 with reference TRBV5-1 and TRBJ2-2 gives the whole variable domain KAGVTQTPRYLIKTRGQQVTLSCSPISGHRSVSWYQQTPGQGLQFLFEYFSETQRNKGNFPGRFSGRQFSNSRSEMNVSTLELGDSALYLCASMGGAGANTGELFFGEGSRLTVL.

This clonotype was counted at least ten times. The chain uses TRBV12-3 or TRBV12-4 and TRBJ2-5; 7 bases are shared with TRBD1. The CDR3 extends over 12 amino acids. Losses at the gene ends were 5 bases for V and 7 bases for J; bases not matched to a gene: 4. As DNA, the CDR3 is TGTGCCAGCAGTACAGGGGTGGGGACCCAGTACTTC. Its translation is CASSTGVGTQYF.

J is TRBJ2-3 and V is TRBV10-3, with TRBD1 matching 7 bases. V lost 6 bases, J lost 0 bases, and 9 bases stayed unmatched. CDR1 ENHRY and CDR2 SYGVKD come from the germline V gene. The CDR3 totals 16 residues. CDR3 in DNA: TGTGCCATCAGCCCGGGACAGCTTTCTAGCACAGATACGCAGTATTTT. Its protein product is CAISPGQLSSTDTQYF.

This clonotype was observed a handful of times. The CDR3 reads CATSDPGRSNEQFF. CDR3 coding DNA: TGTGCCACCAGTGATCCCGGACGCAGCAATGAGCAGTTCTTC. The chain carries TRBV24-1 and TRBJ2-1; D not certain. Trimming removed 3 bases from V and 6 bases from J, with 11 bases in between. The CDR3 is 14 amino acids. From germline, CDR1 is KGHDR and CDR2 SFDVKD.

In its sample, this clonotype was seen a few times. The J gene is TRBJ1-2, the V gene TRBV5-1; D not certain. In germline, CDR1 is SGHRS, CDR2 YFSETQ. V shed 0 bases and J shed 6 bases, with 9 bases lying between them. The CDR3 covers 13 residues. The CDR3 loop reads CASSLEGWDGYTF. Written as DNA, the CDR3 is TGCGCCAGCAGCTTGGAAGGTTGGGATGGCTACACCTTC.

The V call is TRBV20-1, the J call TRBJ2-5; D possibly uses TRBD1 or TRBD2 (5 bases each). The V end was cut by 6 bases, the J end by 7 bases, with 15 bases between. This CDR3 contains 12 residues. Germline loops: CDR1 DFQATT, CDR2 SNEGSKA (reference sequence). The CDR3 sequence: CSALGTKWTQYF. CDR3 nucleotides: TGCAGTGCACTAGGGACCAAGTGGACCCAGTACTTC.

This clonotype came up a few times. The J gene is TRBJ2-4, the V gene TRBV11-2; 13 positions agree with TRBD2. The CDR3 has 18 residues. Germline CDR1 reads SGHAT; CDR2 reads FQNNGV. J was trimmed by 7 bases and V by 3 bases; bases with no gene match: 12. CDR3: CASSFFRGTSGDVNIQYF. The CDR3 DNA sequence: TGTGCCAGCAGCTTTTTCCGGGGGACTAGCGGGGATGTCAACATTCAGTACTTC.

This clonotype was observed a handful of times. In DNA, the CDR3 is TGCAGTGCCGAATGGGCGGAGAGGGTCACAGATACGCAGTATTTT. This codes for CSAEWAERVTDTQYF. The chain uses TRBV20-1 and TRBJ2-3, with D perhaps matching TRBD2 (5 bases). Germline CDR1 and CDR2: DFQATT and SNEGSKA (reference sequence). Trimming took off 6 bases at V and 2 bases at J, with 18 bases between the two ends. The CDR3 covers 15 residues.

The CDR3 coding sequence is TGCGCCAGCAGCTTGGGAAGCTCTGCGTCCCAAGAGACCCAGTACTTC. It translates to CASSLGSSASQETQYF. The V call is TRBV5-1, the J call TRBJ2-5; no clear D. V lost 0 bases and J lost 1, with 13 bases in between. Germline V gene data show CDR1 as SGHRS and CDR2 as YFSETQ. The CDR3 runs 16 residues.

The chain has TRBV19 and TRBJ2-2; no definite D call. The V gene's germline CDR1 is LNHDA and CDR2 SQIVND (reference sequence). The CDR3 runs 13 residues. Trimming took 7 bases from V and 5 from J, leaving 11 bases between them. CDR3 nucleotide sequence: TGTGCCAGTACCCCCTCGCCGACCGGGGAGCTGTTTTTT. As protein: CASTPSPTGELFF.

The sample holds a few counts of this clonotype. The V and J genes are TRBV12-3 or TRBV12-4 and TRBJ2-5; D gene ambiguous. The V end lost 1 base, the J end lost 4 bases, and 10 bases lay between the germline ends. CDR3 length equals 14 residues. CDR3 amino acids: CASSLVEGLETQYF. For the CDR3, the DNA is TGTGCCAGCAGTTTAGTTGAAGGTTTAGAGACCCAGTACTTC.

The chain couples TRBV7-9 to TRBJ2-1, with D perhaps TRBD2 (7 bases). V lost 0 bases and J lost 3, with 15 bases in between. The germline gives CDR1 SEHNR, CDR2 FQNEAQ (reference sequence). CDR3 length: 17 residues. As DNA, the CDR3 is TGTGCCAGCAGCTTAGCGCGGGGGCCCAGGGGCTACAATGAGCAGTTCTTC. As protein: CASSLARGPRGYNEQFF.

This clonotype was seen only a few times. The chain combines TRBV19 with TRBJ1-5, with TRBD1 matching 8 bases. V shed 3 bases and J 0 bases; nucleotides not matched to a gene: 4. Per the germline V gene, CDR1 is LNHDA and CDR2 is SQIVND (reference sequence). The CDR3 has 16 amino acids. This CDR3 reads CASSIRTGRSNQPQHF. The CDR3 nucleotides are TGTGCCAGTAGTATCCGGACAGGGCGTAGCAATCAGCCCCAGCATTTT.

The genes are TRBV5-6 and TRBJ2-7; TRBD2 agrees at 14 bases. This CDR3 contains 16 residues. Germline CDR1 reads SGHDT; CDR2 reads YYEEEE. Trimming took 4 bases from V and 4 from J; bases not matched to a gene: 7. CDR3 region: CASSVGLAGDSYEQYF. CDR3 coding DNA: TGTGCCAGCAGCGTGGGACTAGCGGGAGATTCATACGAGCAGTACTTC.

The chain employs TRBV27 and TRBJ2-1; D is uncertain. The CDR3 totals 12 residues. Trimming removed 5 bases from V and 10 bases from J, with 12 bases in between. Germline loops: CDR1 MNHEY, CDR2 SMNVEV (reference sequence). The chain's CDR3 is CASSPLGGEQFF. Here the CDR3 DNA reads TGTGCCAGCAGTCCCCTCGGTGGGGAGCAGTTCTTC.

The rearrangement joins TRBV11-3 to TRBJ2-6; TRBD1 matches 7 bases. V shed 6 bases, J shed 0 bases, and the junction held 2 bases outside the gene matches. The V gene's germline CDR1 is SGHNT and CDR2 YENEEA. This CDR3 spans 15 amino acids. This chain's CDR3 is CASRRDSSGANVLTF. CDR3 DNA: TGTGCCAGCAGACGGGACAGCTCTGGGGCCAACGTCCTGACTTTC.

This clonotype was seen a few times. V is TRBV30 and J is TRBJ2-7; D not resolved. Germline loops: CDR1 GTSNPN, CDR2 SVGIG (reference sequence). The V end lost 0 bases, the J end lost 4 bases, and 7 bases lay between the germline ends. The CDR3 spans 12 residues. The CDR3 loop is CAWSVQLYEQYF. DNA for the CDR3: TGTGCCTGGAGTGTACAATTGTACGAGCAGTACTTC. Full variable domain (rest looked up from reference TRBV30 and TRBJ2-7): SQTIHQWPATLVQPVGSPLSLECTVEGTSNPNLYWYRQAAGRGLQLLFYSVGIGQISSEVPQNLSASRPQDRQFILSSKKLLLSDSGFYLCAWSVQLYEQYFGPGTRLTVT.

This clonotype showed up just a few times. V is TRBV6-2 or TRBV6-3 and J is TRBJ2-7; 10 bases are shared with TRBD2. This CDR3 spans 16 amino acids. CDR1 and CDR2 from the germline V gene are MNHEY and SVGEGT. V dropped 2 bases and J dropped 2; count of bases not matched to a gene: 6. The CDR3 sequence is CASSYALAGAAYEQYF. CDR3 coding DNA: TGTGCCAGCAGTTACGCCCTAGCGGGGGCAGCCTACGAGCAGTACTTC.

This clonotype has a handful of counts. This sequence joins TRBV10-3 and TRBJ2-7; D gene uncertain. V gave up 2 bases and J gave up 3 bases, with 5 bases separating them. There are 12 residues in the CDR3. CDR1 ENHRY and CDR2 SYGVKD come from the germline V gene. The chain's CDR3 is CAISEASYEQYF. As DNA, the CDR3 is TGTGCCATCAGTGAGGCCAGCTACGAGCAGTACTTC.

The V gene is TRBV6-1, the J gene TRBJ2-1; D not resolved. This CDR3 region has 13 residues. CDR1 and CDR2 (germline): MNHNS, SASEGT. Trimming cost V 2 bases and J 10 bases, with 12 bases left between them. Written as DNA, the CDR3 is TGTGCCAGCAGTGAACCTCCGAGGCGCGAGCAGTTCTTC. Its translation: CASSEPPRREQFF.

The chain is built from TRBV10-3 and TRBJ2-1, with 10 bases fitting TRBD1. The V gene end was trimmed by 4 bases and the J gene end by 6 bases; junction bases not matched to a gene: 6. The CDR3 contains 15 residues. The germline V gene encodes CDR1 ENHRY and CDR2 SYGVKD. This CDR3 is CAISGGTGAPNEQFF. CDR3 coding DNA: TGTGCCATCAGTGGGGGGACAGGGGCACCCAATGAGCAGTTCTTC.

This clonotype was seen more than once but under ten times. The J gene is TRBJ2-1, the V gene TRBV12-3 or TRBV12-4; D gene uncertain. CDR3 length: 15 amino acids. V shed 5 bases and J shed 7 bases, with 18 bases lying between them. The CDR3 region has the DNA TGTGCCAGCAGTGGCTCATACCTCTTAGGGAATGAGCAGTTCTTC. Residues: CASSGSYLLGNEQFF.

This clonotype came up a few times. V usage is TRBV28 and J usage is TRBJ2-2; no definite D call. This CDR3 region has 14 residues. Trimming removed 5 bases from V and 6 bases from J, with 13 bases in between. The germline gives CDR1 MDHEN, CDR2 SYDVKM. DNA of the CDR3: TGTGCCAGCAGTCCAAGCAGATTGTCCGGGGAGCTGTTTTTT. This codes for CASSPSRLSGELFF.

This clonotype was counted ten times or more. CDR3 bases: TGTGCCACCAGTGTACAGGGGGCGACCTACAATGAGCAGTTCTTC. Translating it yields CATSVQGATYNEQFF. V and J are TRBV24-1 and TRBJ2-1, with 9 bases identical to TRBD1. J was trimmed by 2 bases and V by 5 bases; bases with no gene match: 3. This CDR3 has 15 amino acids. CDR1 is KGHDR, CDR2 SFDVKD, per germline.

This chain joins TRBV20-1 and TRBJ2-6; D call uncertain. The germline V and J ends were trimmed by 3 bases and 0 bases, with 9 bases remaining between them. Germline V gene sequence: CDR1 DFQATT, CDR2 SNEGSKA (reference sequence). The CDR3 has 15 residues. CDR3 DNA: TGCAGTGCTAGGGACGTTTTCTCTGGGGCCAACGTCCTGACTTTC. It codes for CSARDVFSGANVLTF.

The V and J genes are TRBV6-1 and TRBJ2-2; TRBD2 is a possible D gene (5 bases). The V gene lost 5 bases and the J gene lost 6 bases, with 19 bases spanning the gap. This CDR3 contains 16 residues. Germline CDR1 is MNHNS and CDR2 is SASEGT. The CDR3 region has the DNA TGTGCCAGCAGTCTCGAGACCTCCCGGAGGTCCGGGGAGCTGTTTTTT. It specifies CASSLETSRRSGELFF.